The 3 T cell receptor beta chains presented below share a single source sample, sequenced in a study of blood T cells in healthy people across ages (dated by TCRdb to the mid-2010s). The library was made by 5' RACE. Reads for this sample came from an Illumina HiSeq 2500. The second PCR ran for about 6 to 12 cycles and used a J-beta primer mix along with a sample-barcoded 5' primer. The public sequencing data were trimmed at Q25 with fastp and processed into clonotypes with MiXCR by TCRdb, which kept only in-frame beta chains. Rows merge per CDR3 protein into single entries with the most common DNA and genes. For this sample the table gives about 670,000 distinct CDR3 sequences, of which around 43% were detected only once. Together, the top ten hold approximately 29% of the sample. The specimen sequenced was blood. The receptors derive from a man of 80 years or more in good health.

There are a few counts of this clonotype. The chain links TRBV18 to TRBJ2-7, with D unresolved. Germline CDR1 KGHSH, CDR2 LQKENI. The CDR3 runs 14 residues. Trimming cost V 0 bases and J 2 bases, with 8 bases left between them. CDR3 sequence (DNA): TGTGCCAGCTCACCACCACAGTCAGCCTACGAGCAGTACTTC. Protein sequence: CASSPPQSAYEQYF.

The chain recombines TRBV6-2 or TRBV6-3 with TRBJ2-1; unclear D gene. With 8 bases removed from V and 8 bases from J, the gap between germline ends came to 16 bases. The CDR3 has 13 amino acids. Germline loops: CDR1 MNHEY, CDR2 SVGEGT. The CDR3 DNA is TGTGCCAGCTCTTTATCCGTACTTCATGAGCAGTTCTTC. Its translation: CASSLSVLHEQFF.

V gene TRBV12-3 or TRBV12-4 combines with J gene TRBJ1-1; maybe TRBD1 (5 bases). This CDR3 has 16 residues. Deletions cut 2 bases from V and 4 bases from J, with 17 bases between. The CDR3 reads CASSLFGSGRGTEAFF. The CDR3 DNA is TGTGCCAGCAGTTTATTTGGTTCAGGGAGGGGCACTGAAGCTTTCTTT.